The 23 T cell receptor beta chains in this list originate from one sample, sequenced in a study of cytomegalovirus exposure and HLA in healthy donors. The PCR employed 60 Vbeta primers together with 13 Jbeta primers. Profiling relied on immunoSEQ multiplex PCR, and the TCRdb table lists in-frame clones only, not all of them. The profile covers 250,000 or so clones, with about 93% appearing a single time and 1.7% taken by the ten largest. The sequencing input was PBMCs. The receptors stem from a girl aged 2-10 years in good health and CMV-seronegative.

The rearrangement links TRBV9 to TRBJ2-1; 7 bases agree with TRBD1. V shed 3 bases and J 6 bases; nucleotides not matched to a gene: 9. The CDR3 runs 15 residues. CDR1 is SGDLS and CDR2 is YYNGEE in the germline V gene. The CDR3 DNA reads as TGTGCCAGCAGCGACCGGGACAGACCTCTCAATGAGCAGTTCTTC. This gives the protein CASSDRDRPLNEQFF.

The chain uses TRBV6-4 and TRBJ2-3; weak D call: TRBD2 (5 bases). The germline CDR1 and CDR2 sequences are MRHNA and SNTAGT. The CDR3 consists of 16 residues. Trimming stripped 0 bases from V and 6 bases from J, with 16 bases between. The chain's CDR3 is CASSDSFEGRRDTQYF. CDR3 DNA: TGTGCCAGCAGTGACTCGTTCGAGGGCCGCCGGGATACGCAGTATTTT.

The chain carries TRBV28 and TRBJ2-1, with 12 nucleotides matching TRBD2. There are 18 residues in the CDR3. V shed 3 bases and J 0 bases; nucleotides not matched to a gene: 6. The germline V gene has CDR1 MDHEN and CDR2 SYDVKM. CDR3 in DNA: TGTGCCAGCAGTTTGTGGACTAGCGGGGAGAGCTCCTACAATGAGCAGTTCTTC. This gives the protein CASSLWTSGESSYNEQFF.

The chain joins TRBV15 to TRBJ2-7; 8 nucleotides line up with TRBD1. The germline V gene has CDR1 LNHNV and CDR2 YYDKDF (reference sequence). The CDR3 totals 16 residues. The J segment lost 2 bases and the V segment lost 4 bases, leaving 10 bases of the junction unmatched. CDR3 sequence reads: CATSNKGQVMTYEQYF. The DNA for the CDR3 is TGTGCCACCAGCAATAAGGGACAGGTCATGACCTACGAGCAGTACTTC.

The CDR3, as DNA: TGTGCCAGCAATCCCACTAGCACAGATACGCAGTATTTT. This gives the protein CASNPTSTDTQYF. This rearrangement joins TRBV6-1 to TRBJ2-3; D unresolved. The germline V and J ends were trimmed by 7 bases and 0 bases, with 8 bases remaining between them. This CDR3 is 13 amino acids long. Germline V gene lookup returns CDR1 MNHNS and CDR2 SASEGT.

This clone was observed a single time. The chain uses TRBV5-1 and TRBJ2-1, with 8 bases matching TRBD2. In germline, CDR1 is SGHRS, CDR2 YFSETQ. V gave up 0 bases and J gave up 5 bases; unmatched junction bases: 4. This CDR3 spans 15 amino acids. CDR3 in amino acids: CASSLAGTRNNEQFF. CDR3 DNA sequence: TGCGCCAGCAGCTTGGCAGGGACTAGAAACAATGAGCAGTTCTTC.

The chain has TRBV6-4 and TRBJ2-7; D might be TRBD2 (6 bases). Germline assignment: CDR1 MRHNA and CDR2 SNTAGT. V lost 10 bases, J lost 1 base, and 26 bases lay in between. The CDR3 has 17 amino acids. CDR3: CATYQPKAGGFSYEQYF. The CDR3 DNA reads as TGTGCCACCTATCAACCAAAAGCGGGCGGATTTTCCTACGAGCAGTACTTC.

The chain is built from TRBV28 and TRBJ1-2, with 9 bases that match TRBD1. V dropped 4 bases and J dropped 5; count of bases not matched to a gene: 8. Looked up from germline, CDR1 is MDHEN and CDR2 is SYDVKM. This CDR3 region has 15 residues. CDR3 sequence (DNA): TGTGCCAGCAGTTCGTCCGGGACAGGGTCGTATGGCTACACCTTC. It is translated as CASSSSGTGSYGYTF.

This clone has just one count. The chain recombines TRBV6-6 with TRBJ2-5; 13 bases are a match to TRBD2. Judging by the DNA end, TRBJ2-7 fits better; the J call may be wrong. This CDR3 comprises 14 residues. From germline, CDR1 is MNHNY and CDR2 SVGAGI (reference sequence). The CDR3 DNA reads as TGTGCCAGCAGTTGGACTAGCGGGGGATACGAGCAGTACTTC. Its protein product is CASSWTSGGYEQYF.

This rearrangement joins TRBV21-1 to TRBJ2-1; TRBD1, the table's D call, lacks a check against the DNA. TRBV21-1 counts as a pseudogene. The CDR3 runs to 13 residues. The DNA for the CDR3 is TGTGCCAGCGGAACAGGGGGCGGGAATGAGCAGTTCTTC. Translation: CASGTGGGNEQFF.

The chain is built from TRBV27 and TRBJ2-3, with D possibly TRBD2 on 6 matching bases. This CDR3 spans 15 amino acids. The germline V gene has CDR1 MNHEY and CDR2 SMNVEV (reference sequence). Trimming took 1 base from V and 0 from J, leaving 8 bases between them. The CDR3 DNA is TGTGCCAGCAGTTTATTCGGGGGTAGCACAGATACGCAGTATTTT. Protein: CASSLFGGSTDTQYF.

The V gene is TRBV30, the J gene TRBJ1-1; D gene unclear. There are 12 residues in the CDR3. The V gene's germline CDR1 is GTSNPN and CDR2 SVGIG (reference sequence). Trimming took off 1 base at V and 1 base at J, with 4 bases between the two ends. The CDR3 protein is CAWSAQNTEAFF. The CDR3 DNA follows: TGTGCCTGGAGTGCCCAGAACACTGAAGCTTTCTTT.

The V and J genes are TRBV10-1 and TRBJ2-7; 10 nucleotides line up with TRBD2. The CDR3 length is 14 residues. Unmatched junction bases numbered 0, after V lost 2 bases and J lost 2 bases. Germline CDR1 WNHNN, CDR2 SYGVQD (reference sequence). The CDR3 loop reads CASSESGRAYEQYF. The CDR3 bases are TGCGCCAGCAGTGAGAGCGGGAGGGCCTACGAGCAGTACTTC.

The V gene is TRBV28, the J gene TRBJ1-2; TRBD1 aligns across 8 bases. CDR3 size: 14 residues. The germline gives CDR1 MDHEN, CDR2 SYDVKM. V lost 6 bases, J lost 7 bases, and 10 bases stayed unmatched. The chain's CDR3 is CASSNQGADLGYTF. As DNA, the CDR3 is TGTGCCAGCAGCAATCAGGGGGCGGATCTTGGCTACACCTTC.

The chain has TRBV28 and TRBJ2-3; perhaps TRBD2 as D (6 bases). V was shortened by 7 bases and J by 5 bases, with 16 bases between the two germline ends. This CDR3 has 14 residues. Looked up from germline, CDR1 is MDHEN and CDR2 is SYDVKM. CDR3 in DNA: TGTGCCAGCACACGGCGGGGTGTACGAGATACGCAGTATTTT. Residues: CASTRRGVRDTQYF. The full variable domain, completed using reference TRBV28 and TRBJ2-3, is DVKVTQSSRYLVKRTGEKVFLECVQDMDHENMFWYRQDPGLGLRLIYFSYDVKMKEKGDIPEGYSVSREKKERFSLILESASTNQTSMYLCASTRRGVRDTQYFGPGTRLTVL.

On this clone itself: The same CDR3 can be traced to other DNA sequences in this sample. The chain couples TRBV6-5 to TRBJ2-1, with 8 bases that match TRBD1. Germline CDR1 is MNHEY and CDR2 is SVGAGI. This CDR3 contains 15 residues. V lost 4 bases to trimming and J lost 0 bases; unmatched junction nucleotides: 2. The CDR3 region has the DNA TGTGCCAGCAGTTCAACAGGGGGCTCCTACAATGAGCAGTTCTTC. This codes for CASSSTGGSYNEQFF.

This chain uses TRBV19 with TRBJ1-1; maybe TRBD1 (6 bases). The CDR3 contains 14 residues. Trimming removed 3 bases at V and 2 bases at J, with 10 bases between. CDR1 and CDR2 from the germline V gene are LNHDA and SQIVND (reference sequence). The CDR3 sequence: CASSIWGRNTEAFF. Here the CDR3 DNA reads TGTGCCAGTAGTATTTGGGGGCGCAACACTGAAGCTTTCTTT.

This chain links TRBV14 with TRBJ2-5; 7 positions agree with TRBD2. The CDR3 loop spans 16 amino acids. After removal of 0 bases from V and 6 bases from J, the junction contained 10 bases not matched to a gene. Germline assignment: CDR1 SGHDN and CDR2 FVKESK. CDR3 DNA sequence: TGTGCCAGCAGCCAAGACCGAGCGGGACTCCTTAAGACCCAGTACTTC. As protein: CASSQDRAGLLKTQYF.

The chain is built from TRBV9 and TRBJ1-1; D is uncertain. Germline V CDR1 and CDR2: SGDLS, YYNGEE. This CDR3 is 12 amino acids long. V lost 4 bases and J lost 10, with 14 bases in between. CDR3 bases: TGTGCCAGCAGCACATTCGGTGGAGGAGCTTTCTTT. It translates to CASSTFGGGAFF.

The chain links TRBV6-5 to TRBJ2-7; 7 positions agree with TRBD2. CDR1 and CDR2 (germline): MNHEY, SVGAGI. There are 15 residues in the CDR3. After removal of 0 bases from V and 3 bases from J, the junction contained 5 bases not matched to a gene. CDR3 sequence reads: CASSYSQAGSYEQYF. The CDR3 DNA follows: TGTGCCAGCAGTTACTCCCAAGCGGGGAGCTACGAGCAGTACTTC.

The chain recombines TRBV15 with TRBJ1-6; 9 positions agree with TRBD1. This CDR3 comprises 14 residues. CDR1 is LNHNV, CDR2 YYDKDF, per germline (reference sequence). Losses at the gene ends were 7 bases for V and 9 bases for J; bases not matched to a gene: 7. CDR3 region: CATTFRDRASPLHF. As DNA, the CDR3 is TGTGCCACCACCTTCCGGGACAGGGCTTCACCCCTCCACTTT.

The chain employs TRBV27 and TRBJ1-1; a weak D match, TRBD1 (5 bases). The germline V gene encodes CDR1 MNHEY and CDR2 SMNVEV (reference sequence). V dropped 7 bases and J dropped 0 bases, with 12 bases sitting between them. The CDR3 loop spans 14 amino acids. The CDR3 coding sequence is TGTGCCAGCACCCTAGACAGAATGAACACTGAAGCTTTCTTT. It encodes CASTLDRMNTEAFF.

The rearrangement links TRBV19 to TRBJ2-7; 7 bases fit TRBD2. V gave up 7 bases and J gave up 0 bases; unmatched junction bases: 6. In germline, CDR1 is LNHDA, CDR2 SQIVND (reference sequence). The CDR3 has 14 residues. CDR3: CASTGGGSSYEQYF. CDR3 nucleotide sequence: TGTGCCAGTACTGGGGGGGGGAGCTCCTACGAGCAGTACTTC.